This T cell receptor beta chain was sequenced for a study of read filtering for tumor transcriptome and immune sequencing. The library was built from 400 ng RNA with molecular barcoded adaptors for alpha/delta and beta/gamma chains. TCRdb used MiXCR to reprocess the reads, holding one entry per CDR3 protein. The sample yields some 62,000 distinct CDR3 sequences, roughly 14% seen once. This clonotype was seen many times. From germline, CDR1 is SGHRS and CDR2 YFSETQ. V gave up 2 bases and J gave up 3 bases, with 9 bases separating them. This CDR3 comprises 13 residues. The V and J genes are TRBV5-1 and TRBJ2-7, with TRBD1 as a possible D gene (5 bases). The clonotype was recovered from a donor at least 40 years old with multiple myeloma. The sequenced material came from a population of CD138-negative cells sorted from bone marrow. In DNA, the CDR3 is TGCGCCAGCAGCTTTGACAGAGACTACGAGCAGTACTTC. This sequence encodes CASSFDRDYEQYF. The full variable domain, rest sourced from reference TRBV5-1 and TRBJ2-7, is KAGVTQTPRYLIKTRGQQVTLSCSPISGHRSVSWYQQTPGQGLQFLFEYFSETQRNKGNFPGRFSGRQFSNSRSEMNVSTLELGDSALYLCASSFDRDYEQYFGPGTRLTVT.